These 5 T cell receptor beta chains were all obtained from the same sample, sequenced in a study of shared clonotypes between healthy human individuals. Profiling relied on immunoSEQ multiplex PCR, and the TCRdb table lists in-frame clones only, not all of them. In the table there are about 2.4 million clones, roughly 93% of which are singletons. The sequenced material came from naive CD4+ T cells from PBMCs. Subset noted: CD45RA+ positively selected. Receptors originate from a man between 18 and 29 years old in good health. Some clones in this sample may be carry-over from other donors' samples.

On this clone: The same CDR3 arises from other DNA sequences in this sample as well. The genes are TRBV7-3 and TRBJ2-5; D uncertain. V was pared by 2 bases and J by 4 bases, with 8 bases between. This CDR3 has 13 residues. Per the germline V gene, CDR1 is SGHTA and CDR2 is FQGTGA. For the CDR3, the DNA is TGTGCCAGCAGCTTACTGAGGTCAGAGACCCAGTACTTC. It is translated as CASSLLRSETQYF.

The genes are TRBV28 and TRBJ2-4; TRBD2 might be the D (6 bases). This CDR3 spans 17 amino acids. Germline assignment: CDR1 MDHEN and CDR2 SYDVKM. V lost 3 bases to trimming and J lost 5 bases, with 20 bases between them. The CDR3 sequence is CASSFGSTGSSQNIQYF. DNA of the CDR3: TGTGCCAGCAGTTTTGGTTCGACCGGGAGTTCGCAAAACATTCAGTACTTC.

The chain employs TRBV6-5 and TRBJ2-3; D is undetermined. Trimming took 4 bases from V and 6 from J, leaving 8 bases between them. The CDR3 is 12 residues long. The germline V gene encodes CDR1 MNHEY and CDR2 SVGAGI. Here the CDR3 reads CASSSTPDTQYF. The DNA of the CDR3 is TGTGCCAGCAGTTCGACACCGGATACGCAGTATTTT.

With respect to this clone: Distinct nucleotide sequences in the sample also encode this CDR3. The V gene is TRBV5-1, the J gene TRBJ2-1; no clear D gene. Germline CDR1 reads SGHRS; CDR2 reads YFSETQ. V was trimmed by 4 bases and J by 1 base, leaving 9 bases between them. The CDR3 loop spans 14 amino acids. The CDR3 bases are TGCGCCAGCAGCCTTAGAGGTTCCTACAATGAGCAGTTCTTC. This encodes CASSLRGSYNEQFF.

V and J are TRBV5-5 and TRBJ2-7; no clear D gene. The CDR3 totals 13 residues. V was shortened by 0 bases and J by 4 bases, with 8 bases between the two germline ends. CDR1 and CDR2 from the germline V gene are SGHKS and YYEKEE (reference sequence). CDR3 DNA: TGTGCCAGCAGCTTGGGTAATCCTTACGAGCAGTACTTC. Residues: CASSLGNPYEQYF.